These 3 T cell receptor beta chains were sequenced from one sample in a study of CD4 T cells in relation to SARS-CoV-2 and coronaviruses. Produced via immunoSEQ multiplex PCR; TCRdb's table is partial and in-frame only. The sample contains roughly 30,000 clones, roughly 76% of which appear only once. Unexposed donor CD4+ T cells date from about 2011-2018, before the COVID-19 pandemic. The cells were cultured for roughly 11 days before CD4+ T cells were isolated. These receptors have no identified antigens. The specimen sequenced was CD4+ T cells from PBMCs, cultured in vitro. The receptors were sampled from a human donor in good health.

This clone appeared once. The chain is built from TRBV12-2 and TRBJ1-5. TRBV12-2 is a known pseudogene. The CDR3 has 20 amino acids. The CDR3 loop reads CASRLALRRRTGHPNQPQHF. CDR3 coding DNA: TGTGCAAGTCGCTTAGCGCTCAGACGTCGGACTGGGCACCCAAATCAGCCCCAGCATTTT.

Written as DNA, the CDR3 is TGCGCCAGCAGCGGATCCGGTGTGGCTAACTATGGCTACACCTTC. Amino acid sequence: CASSGSGVANYGYTF. The V gene is TRBV5-1, the J gene TRBJ1-2, with no clear D. The V and J ends lost 4 bases and 0 bases respectively, with 13 bases between them. Germline V CDR1 and CDR2: SGHRS, YFSETQ. The CDR3 sequence is 15 residues long. Variable domain in full (rest from reference TRBV5-1 and TRBJ1-2): KAGVTQTPRYLIKTRGQQVTLSCSPISGHRSVSWYQQTPGQGLQFLFEYFSETQRNKGNFPGRFSGRQFSNSRSEMNVSTLELGDSALYLCASSGSGVANYGYTFGSGTRLTVV.

The chain recombines TRBV5-1 with TRBJ2-7; D uncertain. Germline CDR1 and CDR2: SGHRS and YFSETQ. CDR3 length equals 14 residues. V lost 0 bases, J lost 3 bases, and 10 bases lay in between. The CDR3 loop is CASSLAYSDYEQYF. In DNA, the CDR3 is TGCGCCAGCAGCTTGGCGTACAGTGACTACGAGCAGTACTTC. Full variable domain (missing parts from reference TRBV5-1 and TRBJ2-7): KAGVTQTPRYLIKTRGQQVTLSCSPISGHRSVSWYQQTPGQGLQFLFEYFSETQRNKGNFPGRFSGRQFSNSRSEMNVSTLELGDSALYLCASSLAYSDYEQYFGPGTRLTVT.